The 31 T cell receptor beta chains below come from one sample, sequenced in a study of pediatric ulcerative colitis. The table came from immunoSEQ multiplex PCR; TCRdb's copy has only in-frame clones and leaves some out. This table holds about 64,000 clones, 85% to 90% found once. The sequenced sample was blood. These receptors all stem from a boy between 10 and 17 years old with severe ulcerative colitis.

The rearrangement links TRBV11-1 to TRBJ2-5; possibly TRBD2 for D (5 bases). V lost 1 base and J 5 bases, leaving 20 bases between the germline ends. The CDR3 runs 17 residues. The V gene's germline CDR1 is SGHAT and CDR2 FQDESV (reference sequence). CDR3 DNA sequence: TGTGCCAGCAGCTTAGGTCGTCGGGATTGGGTCGGGGAGACCCAGTACTTC. Its protein product is CASSLGRRDWVGETQYF.

The rearrangement uses TRBV25-1 and TRBJ2-2, with D possibly being TRBD1 (5 bases). This CDR3 is built from 13 residues. The germline gives CDR1 MGHDK, CDR2 SYGVNS. The V end was cut by 3 bases, the J end by 4 bases, with 6 bases between. The CDR3 here is CASSDRVTGELFF. The DNA for the CDR3 is TGTGCCAGCAGTGACAGGGTCACCGGGGAGCTGTTTTTT.

In this sample, this clone turned up a few times. This chain joins TRBV11-3 and TRBJ2-7, with D hard to call. The CDR3 loop spans 14 amino acids. Germline-derived CDR1 and CDR2 are SGHNT and YENEEA. Trimming removed 4 bases from V and 5 bases from J, with 15 bases in between. The chain's CDR3 is CASSSLGPVNEQYF. CDR3 DNA sequence: TGTGCCAGCAGCTCCCTGGGCCCGGTGAACGAGCAGTACTTC.

V is TRBV7-9 and J is TRBJ2-3; 14 bases agree with TRBD2. Germline assignment: CDR1 SEHNR and CDR2 FQNEAQ (reference sequence). J lost 2 bases, V lost 4 bases, and 5 bases had no gene match. There are 17 residues in the CDR3. The CDR3 nucleotides are TGTGCCAGCAGCTCCAGACTAGCGGGAGGGAACACAGATACGCAGTATTTT. Protein: CASSSRLAGGNTDTQYF. The whole variable domain, remainder taken from reference TRBV7-9 and TRBJ2-3, is DTGVSQNPRHKITKRGQNVTFRCDPISEHNRLYWYRQTLGQGPEFLTYFQNEAQLEKSRLLSDRFSAERPKGSFSTLEIQRTEQGDSAMYLCASSSRLAGGNTDTQYFGPGTRLTVL.

The chain has TRBV11-1 and TRBJ1-1, with a tentative D call TRBD1 (5 bases). This CDR3 has 13 amino acids. Trimming shortened V by 6 bases and J by 6 bases, and 14 bases separated the two germline ends. In germline, CDR1 is SGHAT, CDR2 FQDESV (reference sequence). This CDR3 reads CASSHGGIPEAFF. In DNA form, the CDR3 reads TGTGCCAGCAGTCACGGGGGTATCCCTGAAGCTTTCTTT.

The chain joins TRBV7-9 to TRBJ1-4; 9 bases are shared with TRBD1. V was pared by 4 bases and J by 5 bases, with 2 bases of the junction left unmatched. Germline-derived CDR1 and CDR2 are SEHNR and FQNEAQ (reference sequence). This CDR3 contains 14 residues. CDR3 in amino acids: CASSYGTGNEKLFF. The CDR3 DNA reads as TGTGCCAGCAGCTACGGGACAGGGAATGAAAAACTGTTTTTT. Filled out from reference TRBV7-9 and TRBJ1-4, the complete variable domain reads DTGVSQNPRHKITKRGQNVTFRCDPISEHNRLYWYRQTLGQGPEFLTYFQNEAQLEKSRLLSDRFSAERPKGSFSTLEIQRTEQGDSAMYLCASSYGTGNEKLFFGSGTQLSVL.

The J gene is TRBJ1-1, the V gene TRBV11-1, with 7 bases lining up with TRBD1. The V and J ends lost 2 bases and 5 bases, in that order; junction bases with no gene match: 5. Germline CDR1 and CDR2: SGHAT and FQDESV (reference sequence). CDR3 length: 14 residues. CDR3 nucleotides: TGTGCCAGCAGCTTAAGGCAGGGGGGGACTGAAGCTTTCTTT. It codes for CASSLRQGGTEAFF. The full variable domain, in which reference TRBV11-1 and TRBJ1-1 provide the parts outside the CDR3, is EAEVAQSPRYKITEKSQAVAFWCDPISGHATLYWYRQILGQGPELLVQFQDESVVDDSQLPKDRFSAERLKGVDSTLKIQPAELGDSAMYLCASSLRQGGTEAFFGQGTRLTVV.

This chain's CDR3 is CASSSIRDRGSTDTQYF. The CDR3 bases are TGTGCCAGCAGCTCCATCCGGGACAGGGGAAGCACAGATACGCAGTATTTT. The genes are TRBV13 and TRBJ2-3; 10 bases agree with TRBD1. Germline CDR1 and CDR2: PRHDT and FYEKMQ (reference sequence). V shed 4 bases and J 0 bases; nucleotides not matched to a gene: 7. The length of the CDR3 is 17 residues.

The chain carries TRBV11-3 and TRBJ2-1, with 9 bases lining up with TRBD2. This CDR3 has 15 residues. V gave up 3 bases and J gave up 1 base; unmatched junction bases: 1. Germline CDR1 SGHNT, CDR2 YENEEA. CDR3 sequence: CASSFAGGSYNEQFF. DNA for the CDR3: TGTGCCAGCAGCTTCGCGGGAGGGTCCTACAATGAGCAGTTCTTC.

J is TRBJ2-1 and V is TRBV9; 11 bases are shared with TRBD2. V dropped 0 bases and J dropped 9; count of bases not matched to a gene: 8. The CDR3 has 16 residues. Looked up from germline, CDR1 is SGDLS and CDR2 is YYNGEE. CDR3 nucleotide sequence: TGTGCCAGCAGCGTAGATGGGCTAGCGGGAGGTTTTGAGCAGTTCTTC. It yields the protein CASSVDGLAGGFEQFF.

The V call is TRBV29-1, the J call TRBJ2-7, with 9 bases aligning to TRBD1. The trim removed 7 bases at V and 4 bases at J, leaving 5 bases unmatched. The CDR3 length is 12 residues. Germline CDR1 reads SQVTM; CDR2 reads ANQGSEA. For the CDR3, the DNA is TGCAGCGCGAACAGGGGGCAGTACGAGCAGTACTTC. Its protein product is CSANRGQYEQYF.

The rearrangement joins TRBV11-3 to TRBJ1-2; TRBD1 matches 10 bases. Trimming removed 5 bases from V and 7 bases from J; junction bases left unmatched: 10. The CDR3 has 15 amino acids. In germline, CDR1 is SGHNT, CDR2 YENEEA. This CDR3 is CASSRTGGISGGYTF. Here the CDR3 DNA reads TGTGCCAGCAGCCGGACAGGGGGTATCAGTGGTGGCTACACCTTC.

The J gene is TRBJ1-1, the V gene TRBV7-9, with D unresolved. The CDR3 extends over 12 amino acids. Deletions cut 3 bases from V and 9 bases from J, with 11 bases between. Germline assignment: CDR1 SEHNR and CDR2 FQNEAQ (reference sequence). DNA for the CDR3: TGTGCCAGCAGCTTGGGGATTGAGAAAGCTTTCTTT. Translating it yields CASSLGIEKAFF.

V is TRBV30 and J is TRBJ2-5, with 12 bases aligning to TRBD2. The junction had 8 bases not matched to a gene; V was cut back by 1 base and J by 8 bases. The germline gives CDR1 GTSNPN, CDR2 SVGIG (reference sequence). The CDR3 covers 15 residues. CDR3 loop: CAWSAWTSGDPTQYF. In DNA form, the CDR3 reads TGTGCCTGGAGTGCCTGGACTAGCGGGGACCCCACCCAGTACTTC. The entire variable domain, with the rest obtained from reference TRBV30 and TRBJ2-5, is as follows: SQTIHQWPATLVQPVGSPLSLECTVEGTSNPNLYWYRQAAGRGLQLLFYSVGIGQISSEVPQNLSASRPQDRQFILSSKKLLLSDSGFYLCAWSAWTSGDPTQYFGPGTRLLVL.

The genes are TRBV5-1 and TRBJ2-1, with 13 bases matching TRBD2. The CDR3 loop spans 18 amino acids. With 0 bases clipped from V and 4 bases from J, the junction kept 7 bases outside the gene matches. Germline CDR1 and CDR2: SGHRS and YFSETQ. As DNA, the CDR3 is TGCGCCAGCAGCTTGGTAATCGGACTAGCGGGAGTTTACAATGAGCAGTTCTTC. Translation gives CASSLVIGLAGVYNEQFF.

The chain links TRBV4-1 to TRBJ1-1; tentative D call: TRBD1 (6 bases). Looked up from germline, CDR1 is MGHRA and CDR2 is YSYEKL. This CDR3 region has 16 residues. V shed 2 bases and J shed 3 bases, with 16 bases lying between them. The CDR3: CASSQRQVLPDTEAFF. CDR3 nucleotides: TGCGCCAGCAGCCAACGACAGGTGCTCCCCGACACTGAAGCTTTCTTT.

This chain connects TRBV5-4 to TRBJ1-2; 7 bases are shared with TRBD1. There are 13 residues in the CDR3. Germline-derived CDR1 and CDR2 are SGHNT and YYREEE (reference sequence). The junction had 4 bases not matched to a gene; V was cut back by 0 bases and J by 8 bases. CDR3 sequence reads: CASSLEGALGYTF. CDR3 coding DNA: TGTGCCAGCAGCTTGGAGGGGGCGCTGGGCTACACCTTC.

The V and J genes are TRBV19 and TRBJ2-1; 8 bases fit TRBD1. CDR3 length: 14 amino acids. J lost 6 bases, V lost 5 bases, and 6 bases had no gene match. Germline assignment: CDR1 LNHDA and CDR2 SQIVND (reference sequence). The DNA for the CDR3 is TGTGCCAGTAGTCGGGCAGGGGGCCTCAATGAGCAGTTCTTC. The encoded protein is CASSRAGGLNEQFF.

In nucleotides, the CDR3 is TGTGCCAGCAGCCAAGGGCGGATAGCCTTCTACGAGCAGTACTTC. Translation gives CASSQGRIAFYEQYF. The gene calls are TRBV14 and TRBJ2-7; unclear D gene. Germline assignment: CDR1 SGHDN and CDR2 FVKESK. The CDR3 has 15 amino acids. Trimming cost V 1 base and J 3 bases, with 13 bases left between them.

V usage is TRBV9 and J usage is TRBJ2-1, with 12 positions matching TRBD2. Germline V lookup: CDR1 SGDLS, CDR2 YYNGEE. Losses at the gene ends were 0 bases for V and 7 bases for J; bases not matched to a gene: 11. The CDR3 contains 18 residues. The CDR3 reads CASSVVPSIGLAGNEQFF. The CDR3 DNA is TGTGCCAGCAGCGTAGTTCCGTCTATCGGACTAGCGGGGAATGAGCAGTTCTTC.

This chain links TRBV6-6 with TRBJ2-7; 10 bases align to TRBD1. Germline V CDR1 and CDR2: MNHNY, SVGAGI (reference sequence). The CDR3 contains 14 residues. Unmatched junction bases numbered 2, after V lost 4 bases and J lost 2 bases. The CDR3 spells CASSLDRGTYEQYF. CDR3 bases: TGTGCCAGCAGTTTGGACAGGGGGACCTACGAGCAGTACTTC.

This clone was found once. The chain uses TRBV5-4 and TRBJ2-7, with 7 bases identical to TRBD1. The CDR3 covers 13 residues. CDR1 SGHNT and CDR2 YYREEE come from the germline V gene (reference sequence). V lost 4 bases to trimming and J lost 5 bases; unmatched junction nucleotides: 6. CDR3 nucleotide sequence: TGTGCCAGCAGCCTTGACAGGGTGGACGAGCAGTACTTC. Translating gives CASSLDRVDEQYF.

This clone was counted between two and nine times. The rearrangement uses TRBV21-1 and TRBJ1-1; the DNA was not used to check the table's D call, TRBD1. TRBV21-1 is marked as a pseudogene. The CDR3 is 14 amino acids. In DNA, the CDR3 is TGTGCCAGCTCGGCACAGGGGGCGTACACTGAAGCTTTCTTT. Amino acid sequence: CASSAQGAYTEAFF.

The V gene is TRBV5-4, the J gene TRBJ2-7; 7 nucleotides line up with TRBD1. Looked up from germline, CDR1 is SGHNT and CDR2 is YYREEE (reference sequence). The junction had 4 bases not matched to a gene; V was cut back by 0 bases and J by 4 bases. The CDR3 is 14 residues long. As DNA, the CDR3 is TGTGCCAGCAGCTTGGGACAGGGAAATTACGAGCAGTACTTC. Translating it yields CASSLGQGNYEQYF.

The chain has TRBV4-2 and TRBJ1-5; D remains unclear. CDR3 length: 13 amino acids. Looked up from germline, CDR1 is LGHNA and CDR2 is YNFKEQ. Between the trimmed V and J ends, which lost 0 bases and 9 bases, there was a span of 9 bases. The CDR3 bases are TGTGCCAGCAGCCAAGATTTTAGATCGCCCCAGCATTTT. Translated: CASSQDFRSPQHF.

The chain employs TRBV7-9 and TRBJ2-3; 7 nucleotides match TRBD2. The ends lost 6 bases at V and 0 bases at J; junction bases unmatched: 9. The CDR3 is 16 amino acids. Germline CDR1 reads SEHNR; CDR2 reads FQNEAQ (reference sequence). The chain's CDR3 is CASSWTRISSTDTQYF. CDR3 bases: TGTGCCAGCAGTTGGACTAGGATATCTAGCACAGATACGCAGTATTTT.

The J gene is TRBJ1-1, the V gene TRBV7-9; D is perhaps TRBD1 (5 bases). CDR1 and CDR2 (germline): SEHNR, FQNEAQ (reference sequence). The V and J ends lost 0 bases and 5 bases respectively, with 19 bases between them. The CDR3 loop spans 17 amino acids. CDR3 sequence (DNA): TGTGCCAGCAGCTTAGCCTCCGGGACCCTGGTAGGTACTGAAGCTTTCTTT. This encodes CASSLASGTLVGTEAFF.

The chain recombines TRBV6-5 with TRBJ2-2; D not certain. Germline V gene sequence: CDR1 MNHEY, CDR2 SVGAGI. Trimming took off 2 bases at V and 2 bases at J, with 6 bases between the two ends. The CDR3 extends over 14 amino acids. DNA of the CDR3: TGTGCCAGCAGTTACGTTATTAACACCGGGGAGCTGTTTTTT. It is translated as CASSYVINTGELFF.

The rearrangement joins TRBV7-2 to TRBJ2-7; 7 bases are shared with TRBD2. This CDR3 spans 15 amino acids. After removal of 4 bases from V and 2 bases from J, the junction contained 8 bases not matched to a gene. Germline V gene lookup returns CDR1 SGHTA and CDR2 FQGNSA. CDR3 sequence reads: CASSYKRDYAYEQYF. CDR3 sequence (DNA): TGTGCCAGCAGCTATAAACGGGACTACGCCTACGAGCAGTACTTC.

The J gene is TRBJ2-7, the V gene TRBV7-9; 13 positions agree with TRBD2. The CDR3 is 16 residues long. With 5 bases clipped from V and 0 bases from J, the junction kept 4 bases outside the gene matches. Looked up from germline, CDR1 is SEHNR and CDR2 is FQNEAQ (reference sequence). CDR3 sequence: CASSPGLAGTSYEQYF. CDR3 sequence (DNA): TGTGCCAGCAGCCCGGGACTAGCGGGGACCTCCTACGAGCAGTACTTC.

The chain joins TRBV15 to TRBJ2-7, with D unresolved. The CDR3 runs to 15 residues. Germline CDR1 LNHNV, CDR2 YYDKDF (reference sequence). The V end lost 1 base, the J end lost 4 bases, and 14 bases lay between the germline ends. CDR3 protein: CATSRAGDRSYEQYF. The CDR3, as DNA: TGTGCCACCAGCAGAGCAGGAGATAGGTCGTACGAGCAGTACTTC.